A single sample is the source of the 3 T cell receptor beta chains below, sequenced in a study of blood T cell repertoires in COVID-19. Some clones are missing from TCRdb's copy, which holds only in-frame ones; the method was immunoSEQ multiplex PCR. This sample has about 270,000 clones, with 86% found just once. The sample was peripheral blood. The receptor source for this set is a woman aged 80 or older with COVID-19, enrolled during active disease.

The V and J genes are TRBV29-1 and TRBJ2-7; TRBD1 matches at 7 bases. The CDR3 runs 11 residues. J lost 4 bases, V lost 3 bases, and 0 bases had no gene match. Germline CDR1 and CDR2: SQVTM and ANQGSEA. CDR3 in amino acids: CSVETGYEQYV. CDR3 bases: TGCAGCGTTGAGACAGGGTACGAGCAGTACGTC.

The J gene is TRBJ1-2, the V gene TRBV25-1; D is uncertain. In germline, CDR1 is MGHDK, CDR2 SYGVNS. V shed 2 bases and J shed 5 bases, with 18 bases lying between them. The CDR3 is made up of 16 amino acids. CDR3 in amino acids: CASSESRGTSPYGYTF. In nucleotides, the CDR3 is TGTGCCAGCAGTGAAAGTAGAGGCACAAGCCCATATGGCTACACCTTC.

The CDR3 DNA reads as TGTGCCAGCAGTTATCTTTCCTTGAGCAATCAGCCCCAGCATTTT. It yields the protein CASSYLSLSNQPQHF. The chain has TRBV2 and TRBJ1-5; D gene ambiguous. Germline V CDR1 and CDR2: SNHLY, FYNNEI. The CDR3 is made up of 15 amino acids. Trimming took off 5 bases at V and 1 base at J, with 12 bases between the two ends.